The 21 T cell receptor beta chains below all came from one sample that was sequenced in a study of T cell responses to AZD1222 COVID-19 vaccine. The protocol was immunoSEQ multiplex PCR, while the TCRdb copy is restricted to in-frame clones and leaves out a portion. This table has about 160,000 clones, about 88% appearing once. This sample comprised peripheral blood, obtained on day 0 of AZD1222 vaccination. These TCRs come from an adult in good health.

The chain is built from TRBV7-6 and TRBJ2-4, with 9 bases lining up with TRBD2. CDR3 length: 20 residues. Trimming took 2 bases from V and 1 from J; bases not matched to a gene: 15. Germline V lookup: CDR1 SGHVS, CDR2 FNYEAQ. Here the CDR3 DNA reads TGTGCCAGCAGCTTAAGGGCCGGCGGCGGGAGGGGCGGGGCCAAAAACATTCAGTACTTC. It translates to CASSLRAGGGRGGAKNIQYF.

The chain employs TRBV6-1 and TRBJ1-2; D ambiguous. V was pared by 1 base and J by 5 bases, with 8 bases between. In germline, CDR1 is MNHNS, CDR2 SASEGT. This CDR3 is built from 13 residues. CDR3 protein: CASSEVRRYGYTF. In DNA, the CDR3 is TGTGCCAGCAGTGAAGTAAGGCGGTATGGCTACACCTTC.

This chain joins TRBV5-1 and TRBJ1-5; maybe TRBD1 (5 bases). From germline, CDR1 is SGHRS and CDR2 YFSETQ. The CDR3 contains 15 residues. V was clipped by 0 bases and J by 4 bases, with 11 bases between them. The CDR3: CASSLAGRGNQPQHF. The CDR3 DNA follows: TGCGCCAGCAGCTTGGCAGGGCGGGGGAATCAGCCCCAGCATTTT.

The chain combines TRBV5-1 with TRBJ1-2; maybe TRBD1 (6 bases). Trimming left V 7 bases short and J 3 bases short, with 13 bases between. This CDR3 comprises 13 residues. CDR1 and CDR2 (germline): SGHRS, YFSETQ. Written as DNA, the CDR3 is TGCGCCAGCTCCGACCAGGGGTACTATGGCTACACCTTC. Its protein product is CASSDQGYYGYTF.

The V gene is TRBV12-5, the J gene TRBJ1-5; D uncertain. Trimming pared 0 bases from V and 0 bases from J, leaving 15 bases between. The CDR3 runs to 18 residues. Germline loops: CDR1 LGHNT, CDR2 FRNRAP. Here the CDR3 reads CASGLVTLGRASNQPQHF. Written as DNA, the CDR3 is TGTGCTAGTGGTTTGGTAACCCTAGGTAGGGCTAGCAATCAGCCCCAGCATTTT.

V and J are TRBV7-9 and TRBJ2-7; 7 bases fit TRBD2. V lost 2 bases to trimming and J lost 6 bases; unmatched junction nucleotides: 10. This CDR3 region has 15 residues. Looked up from germline, CDR1 is SEHNR and CDR2 is FQNEAQ (reference sequence). The CDR3, as DNA: TGTGCCAGCAGCTTATCCCCAGCGGGAACTCGCGAGCAGTACTTC. Translation gives CASSLSPAGTREQYF.

This clone was seen just once. The chain joins TRBV19 to TRBJ2-2; 10 bases are a match to TRBD1. Germline V gene data show CDR1 as LNHDA and CDR2 as SQIVND (reference sequence). The CDR3 runs 14 residues. V dropped 7 bases and J dropped 6; count of bases not matched to a gene: 5. The CDR3 nucleotides read TGTGCCAGTATCGACAGGGGGCGGGCCGGGGAGCTGTTTTTT. Amino acid sequence: CASIDRGRAGELFF.

The rearrangement uses TRBV11-2 and TRBJ2-5, with D possibly TRBD1 on 6 matching bases. Germline CDR1 SGHAT, CDR2 FQNNGV. Trimming stripped 1 base from V and 5 bases from J, with 11 bases between. The CDR3 length is 14 residues. The CDR3 sequence is CASSLGGRRETQYF. In DNA, the CDR3 is TGTGCCAGCAGCTTAGGGGGGCGCAGGGAGACCCAGTACTTC.

The chain uses TRBV27 and TRBJ2-1; 11 bases line up with TRBD2. V dropped 7 bases and J dropped 6; count of bases not matched to a gene: 20. Germline V lookup: CDR1 MNHEY, CDR2 SMNVEV (reference sequence). The CDR3 length is 19 residues. Here the CDR3 reads CASTVAGTSGTRYGNEQFF. DNA of the CDR3: TGTGCCAGCACCGTCGCCGGGACTAGCGGAACCCGCTATGGCAATGAGCAGTTCTTC.

The chain recombines TRBV15 with TRBJ2-2; TRBD2 matches at 7 bases. This CDR3 is 16 amino acids long. Trimming at V came to 2 bases and at J to 3 bases, leaving 6 bases not matched to a gene. Germline lookup yields CDR1 LNHNV and CDR2 YYDKDF (reference sequence). The CDR3 spells CATSRWGGYDTGELFF. Written as DNA, the CDR3 is TGTGCCACCAGCAGATGGGGGGGGTACGACACCGGGGAGCTGTTTTTT.

The chain couples TRBV28 to TRBJ2-7, with D hard to call. Trimming left V 3 bases short and J 2 bases short, with 5 bases between. Germline V gene data show CDR1 as MDHEN and CDR2 as SYDVKM. CDR3 size: 12 residues. The CDR3 sequence is CASSFRPYEQYF. The CDR3 region has the DNA TGTGCCAGCAGTTTCAGGCCCTACGAGCAGTACTTC.

The chain employs TRBV5-1 and TRBJ2-3; weak D call: TRBD2 (6 bases). Germline loops: CDR1 SGHRS, CDR2 YFSETQ. This CDR3 is built from 15 residues. V was pared by 1 base and J by 5 bases, with 14 bases between. CDR3 nucleotide sequence: TGCGCCAGCAGCTTGACAACACTGGGGGGAGATACGCAGTATTTT. This codes for CASSLTTLGGDTQYF.

The chain links TRBV21-1 to TRBJ1-5; the table's D gene call, TRBD1, was not cross checked with the DNA. TRBV21-1 is marked as a pseudogene. There are 18 residues in the CDR3. The CDR3 here is CASSKENRASYSNQPQHF. Here the CDR3 DNA reads TGTGCCAGCAGCAAAGAGAACAGGGCTAGTTATAGCAATCAGCCCCAGCATTTT.

The chain couples TRBV12-3 or TRBV12-4 to TRBJ1-2; no clear D. V was trimmed by 7 bases and J by 4 bases, leaving 10 bases between them. This CDR3 spans 12 amino acids. CDR3 in amino acids: CASNLSSYGYTF. CDR3 coding DNA: TGTGCCAGCAACCTATCCAGCTATGGCTACACCTTC.

The chain uses TRBV4-2 and TRBJ1-4; perhaps TRBD1 as D (5 bases). Germline CDR1 LGHNA, CDR2 YNFKEQ. The CDR3 is 15 amino acids. Trimming pared 1 base from V and 7 bases from J, leaving 13 bases between. CDR3 region: CASSQAVGGGEKLFF. The DNA of the CDR3 is TGTGCCAGCAGCCAAGCGGTCGGGGGAGGTGAAAAACTGTTTTTT.

V is TRBV24-1 and J is TRBJ1-2, with D possibly matching TRBD1 (6 bases). The CDR3 length is 14 residues. Per germline, CDR1 KGHDR and CDR2 SFDVKD. V was cut by 3 bases and J by 3 bases, with 10 bases left in between. The CDR3 DNA reads TGTGCCACCAGTGATGCGGCAGGGGACTATGGCTACACCTTC. Protein: CATSDAAGDYGYTF.

This chain uses TRBV9 with TRBJ2-1; no firm D call. V lost 4 bases and J lost 0, with 14 bases in between. This CDR3 is 16 amino acids long. Germline V gives CDR1 SGDLS, CDR2 YYNGEE. The CDR3 is CASSPTVASSYNEQFF. Here the CDR3 DNA reads TGTGCCAGCAGCCCGACGGTAGCATCCTCCTACAATGAGCAGTTCTTC.

This chain uses TRBV5-4 with TRBJ1-2; D gene unclear. From germline, CDR1 is SGHNT and CDR2 YYREEE (reference sequence). The ends were cut back, 0 bases at V and 4 bases at J, with 16 bases in the middle. The CDR3 runs 16 residues. In nucleotides, the CDR3 is TGTGCCAGCAGCTTGGCCCGGAGCGGGAAAGGCTATGGCTACACCTTC. Residues: CASSLARSGKGYGYTF.

J is TRBJ2-6 and V is TRBV6-6; D possibly corresponds to TRBD2 (6 bases). CDR1 is MNHNY, CDR2 SVGAGI, per germline (reference sequence). The length of the CDR3 is 17 residues. Trimming left V 5 bases short and J 4 bases short, with 18 bases between. The CDR3 here is CASSPTRAGRGANVLTF. CDR3 nucleotides: TGTGCCAGCAGTCCGACCCGGGCGGGGAGAGGGGCCAACGTCCTGACTTTC.

The count of this clone is one. J is TRBJ1-2 and V is TRBV28; D may be TRBD1 (6 bases). CDR1 and CDR2 from the germline V gene are MDHEN and SYDVKM. The CDR3 covers 13 residues. Deletions cut 5 bases from V and 5 bases from J, with 12 bases between. CDR3 DNA: TGTGCCAGCAGTGCGGGACAAGGATATGGCTACACCTTC. The encoded protein is CASSAGQGYGYTF.

The genes are TRBV6-5 and TRBJ1-1; no definite D call. V lost 4 bases and J 7 bases, leaving 19 bases between the germline ends. CDR3 length equals 15 residues. Looked up from germline, CDR1 is MNHEY and CDR2 is SVGAGI. The CDR3 DNA sequence: TGTGCCAGCAGTTTAGATTCCGGCCTGGGCCGTGAAGCTTTCTTT. Translating gives CASSLDSGLGREAFF.